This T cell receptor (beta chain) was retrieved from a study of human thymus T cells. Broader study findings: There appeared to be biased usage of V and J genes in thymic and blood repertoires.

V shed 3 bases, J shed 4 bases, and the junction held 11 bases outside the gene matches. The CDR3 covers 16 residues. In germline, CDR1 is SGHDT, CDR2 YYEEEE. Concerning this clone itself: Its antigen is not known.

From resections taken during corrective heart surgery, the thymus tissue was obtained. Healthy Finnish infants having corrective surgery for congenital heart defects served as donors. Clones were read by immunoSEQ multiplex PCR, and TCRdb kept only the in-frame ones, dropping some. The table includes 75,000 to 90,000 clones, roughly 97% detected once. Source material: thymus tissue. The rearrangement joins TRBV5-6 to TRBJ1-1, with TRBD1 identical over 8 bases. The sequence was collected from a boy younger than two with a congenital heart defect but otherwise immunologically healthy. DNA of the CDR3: TGTGCCAGCAGCTGGGGTTTGAGACAGGGGTCCACTGAAGCTTTCTTT. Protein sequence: CASSWGLRQGSTEAFF.